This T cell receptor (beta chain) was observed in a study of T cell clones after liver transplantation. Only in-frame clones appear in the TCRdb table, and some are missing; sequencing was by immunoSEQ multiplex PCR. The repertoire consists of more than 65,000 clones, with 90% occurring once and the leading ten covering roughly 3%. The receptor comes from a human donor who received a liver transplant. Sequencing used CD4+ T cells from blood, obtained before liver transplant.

The CDR3: CASSASSGTQYF. The CDR3 nucleotides read TGTGCCAGCAGTGCCTCTAGCGGTACGCAGTATTTT. The chain recombines TRBV25-1 with TRBJ2-3, with 7 positions matching TRBD2. V shed 4 bases, J shed 8 bases, and the junction held 3 bases outside the gene matches. The germline V gene has CDR1 MGHDK and CDR2 SYGVNS. This CDR3 is built from 12 residues.